This T cell receptor (beta chain) was identified during a study of T cell changes during pregnancy in multiple sclerosis. The table came from immunoSEQ multiplex PCR; TCRdb's copy has only in-frame clones and leaves some out. The sample has 50,000 to 65,000 clones, more than 75% seen once. The germline V gene encodes CDR1 SGHTA and CDR2 FQGNSA. This CDR3 comprises 19 residues. The ends lost 5 bases at V and 1 base at J; junction bases unmatched: 12. This TCR derives from a female donor with multiple sclerosis, enrolled in a pregnancy study. J is TRBJ2-1 and V is TRBV7-2; the match to TRBD2 covers 12 bases. This sample comprised peripheral blood, obtained in the second trimester of pregnancy. The CDR3 nucleotides are TGTGCCAGCAGCGGCGGACTAGCGGGGCGTCTAAGATCCTACAATGAGCAGTTCTTC. Protein product: CASSGGLAGRLRSYNEQFF.